The 21 T cell receptor beta chains given below trace back to one sample, sequenced in a study of regulatory T cells in long-lasting Graves disease. Relying on iRepertoire HTBI primers and Arm-PCR of CDR3 regions, the team built TCR beta libraries. TCRdb itself ran the multiplex PCR reads through MiXCR, one entry per CDR3 protein. Among 650,000 to 700,000 distinct CDR3 sequences listed, about 30% were seen once. As for time point: persistent/refractory GD, antithyroid drugs over 5 years with positive TRAb. The TCR library was prepared using RNA isolated from PBMCs. Sample: peripheral blood mononuclear cells (PBMCs), taken when the disease was refractory, from a patient treated with antithyroid drugs. These receptor sequences come from a female donor with Graves disease.

In its sample, this clonotype was seen a few times. V is TRBV20-1 and J is TRBJ2-7; 10 bases line up with TRBD1. CDR1 DFQATT and CDR2 SNEGSKA come from the germline V gene (reference sequence). V was clipped by 3 bases and J by 2 bases; unmatched bases: 4. This CDR3 contains 14 residues. The CDR3 here is CSASVGQGTYEQYF. CDR3 DNA sequence: TGCAGTGCTAGTGTGGGACAGGGGACCTACGAGCAGTACTTC.

A single count supports this clonotype. This chain links TRBV6-1 with TRBJ2-5; possible D gene TRBD1, 6 bases. The CDR3 is 15 residues long. V was cut by 6 bases and J by 0 bases, with 14 bases left in between. Germline V CDR1 and CDR2: MNHNS, SASEGT. CDR3 sequence reads: CASRTRQAYQETQYF. DNA for the CDR3: TGTGCCAGCAGGACTCGACAGGCCTACCAAGAGACCCAGTACTTC.

To note about this clonotype: This clone may be a read error of a much larger clone one base away. This chain links TRBV2 with TRBJ1-1, with D possibly being TRBD1 (6 bases). The V gene lost 4 bases and the J gene lost 11 bases, with 20 bases spanning the gap. The CDR3 totals 14 residues. The germline V gene has CDR1 SNHLY and CDR2 FYNNEI. CDR3 residues: CASSAQGPSFSAFF. CDR3 bases: TGTGCCAGCAGTGCCCAGGGGCCCTCCTTTTCCGCTTTCTTT.

This clonotype appeared a few times. The V and J genes are TRBV12-3 or TRBV12-4 and TRBJ1-5; 7 bases align to TRBD1. The CDR3 covers 17 residues. With V trimmed by 6 bases and J by 5 bases, 16 bases remained unmatched. CDR3 nucleotides: TGTGCCAGCAGCCGAAACACAGGGGCGGTGGGGTATCAGCCCCAGCATTTT. Protein sequence: CASSRNTGAVGYQPQHF.

The V gene is TRBV15, the J gene TRBJ1-2, with unresolved D. Germline lookup yields CDR1 LNHNV and CDR2 YYDKDF (reference sequence). The CDR3 extends over 15 amino acids. Trimming cost V 0 bases and J 3 bases, with 11 bases left between them. The CDR3 reads CATSREGSPYYGYTF. The CDR3 nucleotides are TGTGCCACCAGCAGAGAGGGCAGCCCCTACTATGGCTACACCTTC.

The V and J genes are TRBV28 and TRBJ2-7; the D call may be TRBD1 or TRBD2 (6 bases each). Between the trimmed V and J ends, which lost 6 bases and 3 bases, there was a span of 24 bases. Germline CDR1 and CDR2: MDHEN and SYDVKM. This CDR3 has 17 residues. This chain's CDR3 is CASSLPGGTREVYEQYF. The DNA of the CDR3 is TGTGCCAGCAGCCTACCCGGGGGCACACGGGAAGTCTACGAGCAGTACTTC. Full variable domain (remainder filled in from reference TRBV28 and TRBJ2-7): DVKVTQSSRYLVKRTGEKVFLECVQDMDHENMFWYRQDPGLGLRLIYFSYDVKMKEKGDIPEGYSVSREKKERFSLILESASTNQTSMYLCASSLPGGTREVYEQYFGPGTRLTVT.

The chain couples TRBV14 to TRBJ1-1, with D possibly being TRBD1 (5 bases). Trimming cost V 6 bases and J 4 bases, with 18 bases left between them. Germline V lookup: CDR1 SGHDN, CDR2 FVKESK. This CDR3 comprises 15 residues. The CDR3 DNA reads TGTGCCAGCAGACTCAATGGGGGTTTTGGCACTGAAGCTTTCTTT. Translation: CASRLNGGFGTEAFF. Filled out from reference TRBV14 and TRBJ1-1, the complete variable domain reads EAGVTQFPSHSVIEKGQTVTLRCDPISGHDNLYWYRRVMGKEIKFLLHFVKESKQDESGMPNNRFLAERTGGTYSTLKVQPAELEDSGVYFCASRLNGGFGTEAFFGQGTRLTVV.

A note on this clonotype: This may stem from a read error, because a much larger clone lies one nucleotide away. The conserved final phenylalanine or tryptophan is absent from the CDR3, which likely points to a read error. V usage is TRBV12-3 or TRBV12-4 and J usage is TRBJ1-2; TRBD1 matches at 8 bases. Trimming took 6 bases from V and 6 from J; bases not matched to a gene: 6. CDR3 size: 13 residues. This chain's CDR3 is CASRLTGVDGYTI. The CDR3 DNA reads TGTGCCAGCAGGTTGACAGGGGTGGATGGCTACACCATC.

This clonotype turned up a few times. Here the CDR3 DNA reads TGTGCCAGCAGGTCCCTCGAGAGGGGCACTGAAGCTTTCTTT. Its translation: CASRSLERGTEAFF. The rearrangement joins TRBV19 to TRBJ1-1; TRBD1 might be the D (5 bases). Germline CDR1 is LNHDA and CDR2 is SQIVND (reference sequence). The CDR3 is 14 amino acids. The V and J ends lost 9 bases and 4 bases respectively, with 18 bases between them.

This clonotype has only one observation. This could be a read error, since a much larger clone is one nucleotide away. V and J are TRBV2 and TRBJ2-7, with 7 bases lining up with TRBD2. CDR1 SNHLY and CDR2 FYNNEI come from the germline V gene. The CDR3 has 15 amino acids. Trimming removed 5 bases from V and 0 bases from J; junction bases left unmatched: 7. The CDR3 spells CASSPDGGTSYEQYF. CDR3 nucleotide sequence: TGTGCCAGCAGTCCGGACGGGGGGACCTCCTACGAGCAGTACTTC. The full variable domain, completed using reference TRBV2 and TRBJ2-7, is EPEVTQTPSHQVTQMGQEVILRCVPISNHLYFYWYRQILGQKVEFLVSFYNNEISEKSEIFDDQFSVERPDGSNFTLKIRSTKLEDSAMYFCASSPDGGTSYEQYFGPGTRLTVT.

This clonotype was detected ten times or more. V is TRBV20-1 and J is TRBJ1-2, with D unclear. CDR3 length: 13 residues. V lost 1 base and J 4 bases, leaving 10 bases between the germline ends. Looked up from germline, CDR1 is DFQATT and CDR2 is SNEGSKA (reference sequence). CDR3: CSARARPSYGYTF. CDR3 nucleotide sequence: TGCAGTGCTAGAGCTCGACCGTCCTATGGCTACACCTTC.

V usage is TRBV11-2 and J usage is TRBJ2-1; D is possibly TRBD1 or TRBD2 (5 bases each). Germline loops: CDR1 SGHAT, CDR2 FQNNGV. Trimming took 1 base from V and 13 from J, leaving 17 bases between them. The CDR3 is 14 residues long. CDR3 residues: CASSLGVGTPTQFF. For the CDR3, the DNA is TGTGCCAGCAGCTTAGGGGTGGGGACGCCAACCCAGTTCTTC.

A note on this clonotype: Without the conserved terminal phenylalanine or tryptophan, this CDR3 likely stems from a read error. The chain has TRBV5-1 and TRBJ2-7, with 8 bases identical to TRBD2. The trim removed 2 bases at V and 1 base at J, leaving 5 bases unmatched. This CDR3 region has 15 residues. The V gene's germline CDR1 is SGHRS and CDR2 YFSETQ. Written as DNA, the CDR3 is TGCGCCAGCAGCTTTGGAGCGGGAGCATCCTACGAGCAGTACTCC. As protein: CASSFGAGASYEQYS.

The chain uses TRBV19 and TRBJ1-5, with a weak D call TRBD1 (5 bases). CDR3 length: 15 amino acids. The germline CDR1 and CDR2 sequences are LNHDA and SQIVND (reference sequence). Trimming took 5 bases from V and 1 from J, leaving 12 bases between them. The CDR3 loop reads CASSRGGGSNQPQHF. The CDR3, as DNA: TGTGCCAGTAGTCGTGGGGGGGGAAGCAATCAGCCCCAGCATTTT.

This clonotype was seen a few times. This chain joins TRBV6-1 and TRBJ1-2; the D is unclear. Deletions cut 5 bases from V and 8 bases from J, with 15 bases between. The CDR3 length is 13 residues. Germline V gene data show CDR1 as MNHNS and CDR2 as SASEGT. CDR3: CASSPREGFGYTF. DNA of the CDR3: TGTGCCAGCAGTCCCCGAGAGGGTTTCGGCTACACCTTC.

A few counts support this clonotype. The V call is TRBV27, the J call TRBJ2-7; D assignment may be TRBD1 or TRBD2 (6 bases each). Germline values: CDR1 MNHEY, CDR2 SMNVEV (reference sequence). V was cut by 5 bases and J by 7 bases, with 24 bases left in between. The CDR3 has 16 amino acids. The CDR3 DNA reads TGTGCCAGCAGTCCTACTTCGGGGGCTTCGACGGGGGAGCAGTACTTC. Its translation: CASSPTSGASTGEQYF.

A few counts support this clonotype. V and J are TRBV2 and TRBJ2-5; a weak D match, TRBD1 (7 bases). CDR1 is SNHLY and CDR2 is FYNNEI in the germline V gene. The CDR3 is made up of 15 amino acids. Trimming removed 6 bases at V and 6 bases at J, with 20 bases between. As DNA, the CDR3 is TGTGCCAGCAGCCAAGCAGGGGGAGGAAGGCAGACCCAGTACTTC. This sequence encodes CASSQAGGGRQTQYF.

In its sample, this clonotype was seen a few times. The chain combines TRBV11-1 with TRBJ2-1; tentatively, D is TRBD1 (5 bases). V was cut by 5 bases and J by 6 bases, with 23 bases left in between. This CDR3 has 17 residues. CDR1 and CDR2 (germline): SGHAT, FQDESV (reference sequence). DNA for the CDR3: TGTGCCAGCAGCGGACGTGTTCCGGAGTGGGGCGGCAATGAGCAGTTCTTC. Translation: CASSGRVPEWGGNEQFF.

The V gene is TRBV5-6, the J gene TRBJ2-7; the match to TRBD1 covers 9 bases. The CDR3 sequence is 16 residues long. Looked up from germline, CDR1 is SGHDT and CDR2 is YYEEEE. The V segment lost 1 base and the J segment 3 bases; nucleotides outside the gene matches: 8. CDR3 residues: CASSLLPAGQGYEQYF. CDR3 coding DNA: TGTGCCAGCAGCTTGTTACCGGCGGGACAGGGCTACGAGCAGTACTTC.

V and J are TRBV19 and TRBJ2-6, with 11 nucleotides matching TRBD1. From germline, CDR1 is LNHDA and CDR2 SQIVND (reference sequence). V shed 9 bases, J shed 0 bases, and the junction held 13 bases outside the gene matches. The CDR3 extends over 19 amino acids. Here the CDR3 reads CARRKNPGTGGSGANVLTF. CDR3 sequence (DNA): TGTGCCAGGCGGAAAAACCCCGGGACAGGGGGCTCTGGGGCCAACGTCCTGACTTTC.

V is TRBV5-1 and J is TRBJ1-2; D not certain. Germline V lookup: CDR1 SGHRS, CDR2 YFSETQ. V was pared by 3 bases and J by 4 bases, with 16 bases between. This CDR3 comprises 15 residues. This CDR3 is CASSSGGGRAYGYTF. CDR3 DNA: TGCGCCAGCAGCTCCGGAGGCGGACGGGCCTATGGCTACACCTTC.